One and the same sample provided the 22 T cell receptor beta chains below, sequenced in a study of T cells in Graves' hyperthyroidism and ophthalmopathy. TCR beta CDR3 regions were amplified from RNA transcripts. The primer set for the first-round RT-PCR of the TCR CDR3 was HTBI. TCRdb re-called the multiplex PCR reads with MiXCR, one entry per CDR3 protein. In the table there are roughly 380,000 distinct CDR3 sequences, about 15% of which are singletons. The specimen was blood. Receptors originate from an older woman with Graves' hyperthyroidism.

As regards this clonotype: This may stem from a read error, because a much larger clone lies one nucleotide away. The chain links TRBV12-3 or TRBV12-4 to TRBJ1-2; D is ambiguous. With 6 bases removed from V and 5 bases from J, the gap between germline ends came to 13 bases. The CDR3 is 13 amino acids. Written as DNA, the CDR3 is TGTGCCAGCAGGTTTCTCTCCGATTATGGCTACACCTTC. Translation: CASRFLSDYGYTF.

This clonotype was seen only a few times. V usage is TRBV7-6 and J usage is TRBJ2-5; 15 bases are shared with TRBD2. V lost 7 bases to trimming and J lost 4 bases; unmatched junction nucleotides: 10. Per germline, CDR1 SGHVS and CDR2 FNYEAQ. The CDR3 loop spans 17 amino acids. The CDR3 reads CASNFRGLAGGGETQYF. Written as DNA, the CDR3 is TGTGCCAGCAACTTTAGGGGACTAGCGGGAGGTGGAGAGACCCAGTACTTC.

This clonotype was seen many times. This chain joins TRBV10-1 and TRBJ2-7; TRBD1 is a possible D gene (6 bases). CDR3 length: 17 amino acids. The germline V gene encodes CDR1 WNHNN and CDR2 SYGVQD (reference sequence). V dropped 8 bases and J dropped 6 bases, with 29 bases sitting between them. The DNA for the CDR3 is TGCGCCAGCGCCGAAATAATGGACAGCGCCCCTGGCCCCGAGCAGTACTTC. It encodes CASAEIMDSAPGPEQYF.

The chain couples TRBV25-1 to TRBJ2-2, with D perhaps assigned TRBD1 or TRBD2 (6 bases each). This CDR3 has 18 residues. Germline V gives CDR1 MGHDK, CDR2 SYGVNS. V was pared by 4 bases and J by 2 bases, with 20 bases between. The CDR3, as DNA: TGTGCCAGCAGTGGATACAGGGTCCGGGACTCCAACACCGGGGAGCTGTTTTTT. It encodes CASSGYRVRDSNTGELFF.

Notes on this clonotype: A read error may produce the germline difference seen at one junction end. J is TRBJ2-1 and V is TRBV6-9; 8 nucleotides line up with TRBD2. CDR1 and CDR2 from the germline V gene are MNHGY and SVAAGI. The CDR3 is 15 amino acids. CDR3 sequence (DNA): TGTGCCAGCAGTTATTCCACTAGCGGAAACAATGAGCATTTCTTC. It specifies CASSYSTSGNNEHFF.

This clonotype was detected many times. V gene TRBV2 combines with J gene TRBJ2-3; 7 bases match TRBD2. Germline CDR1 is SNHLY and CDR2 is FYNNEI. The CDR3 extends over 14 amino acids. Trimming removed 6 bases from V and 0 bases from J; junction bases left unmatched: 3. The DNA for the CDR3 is TGTGCCAGCAGCACTAGCGAGAGCACAGATACGCAGTATTTT. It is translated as CASSTSESTDTQYF.

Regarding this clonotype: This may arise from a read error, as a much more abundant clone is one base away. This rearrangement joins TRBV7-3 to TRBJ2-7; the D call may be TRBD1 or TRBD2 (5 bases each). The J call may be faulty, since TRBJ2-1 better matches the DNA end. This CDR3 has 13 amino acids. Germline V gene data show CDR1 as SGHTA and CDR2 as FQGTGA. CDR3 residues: CASSSPRGYEQFF. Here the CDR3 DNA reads TGTGCCAGCAGCTCCCCCCGGGGCTACGAGCAGTTCTTC.

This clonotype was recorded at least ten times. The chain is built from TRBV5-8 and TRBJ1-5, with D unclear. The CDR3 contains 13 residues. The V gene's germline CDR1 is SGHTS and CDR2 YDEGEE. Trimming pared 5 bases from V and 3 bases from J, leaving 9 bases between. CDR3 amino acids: CASRRQINQPQHF. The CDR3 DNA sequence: TGTGCCAGCAGGAGGCAGATCAATCAGCCCCAGCATTTT.

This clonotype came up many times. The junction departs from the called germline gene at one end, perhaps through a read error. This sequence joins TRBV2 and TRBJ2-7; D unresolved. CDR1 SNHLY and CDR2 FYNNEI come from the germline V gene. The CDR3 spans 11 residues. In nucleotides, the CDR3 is TGTGCCAGCGGTGACTGGTACGAGCAGTACTTC. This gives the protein CASGDWYEQYF. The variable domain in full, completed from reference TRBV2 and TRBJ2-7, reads EPEVTQTPSHQVTQMGQEVILRCVPISNHLYFYWYRQILGQKVEFLVSFYNNEISEKSEIFDDQFSVERPDGSNFTLKIRSTKLEDSAMYFCASGDWYEQYFGPGTRLTVT.

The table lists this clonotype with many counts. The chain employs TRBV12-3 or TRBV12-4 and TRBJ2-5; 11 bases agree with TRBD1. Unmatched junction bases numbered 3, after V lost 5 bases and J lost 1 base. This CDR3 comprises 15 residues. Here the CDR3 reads CASSTGTGGQETQYF. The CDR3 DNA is TGTGCCAGCAGTACCGGGACAGGGGGCCAAGAGACCCAGTACTTC.

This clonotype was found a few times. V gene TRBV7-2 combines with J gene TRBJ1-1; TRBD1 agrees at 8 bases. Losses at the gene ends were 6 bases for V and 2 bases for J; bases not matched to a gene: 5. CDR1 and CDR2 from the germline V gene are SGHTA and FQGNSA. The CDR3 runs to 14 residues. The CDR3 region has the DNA TGTGCCAGCAGTTACGACAGGGGCAACACTGAAGCTTTCTTT. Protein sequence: CASSYDRGNTEAFF. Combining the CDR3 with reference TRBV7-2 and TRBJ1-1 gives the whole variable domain GAGVSQSPSNKVTEKGKDVELRCDPISGHTALYWYRQSLGQGLEFLIYFQGNSAPDKSGLPSDRFSAERTGGSVSTLTIQRTQQEDSAVYLCASSYDRGNTEAFFGQGTRLTVV.

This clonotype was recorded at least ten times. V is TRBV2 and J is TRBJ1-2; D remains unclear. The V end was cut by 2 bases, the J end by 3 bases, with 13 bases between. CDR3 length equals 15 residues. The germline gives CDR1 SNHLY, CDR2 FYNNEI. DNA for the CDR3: TGTGCCAGCAGTGAAAGGAACACTAGGGACTATGGCTACACCTTC. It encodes CASSERNTRDYGYTF. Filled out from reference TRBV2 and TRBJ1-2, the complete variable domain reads EPEVTQTPSHQVTQMGQEVILRCVPISNHLYFYWYRQILGQKVEFLVSFYNNEISEKSEIFDDQFSVERPDGSNFTLKIRSTKLEDSAMYFCASSERNTRDYGYTFGSGTRLTVV.

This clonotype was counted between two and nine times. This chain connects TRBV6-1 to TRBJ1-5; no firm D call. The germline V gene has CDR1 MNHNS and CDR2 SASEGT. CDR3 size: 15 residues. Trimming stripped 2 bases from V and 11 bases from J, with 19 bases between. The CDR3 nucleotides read TGTGCCAGCAGTGAAATAGGTAGGGAAGCGTTGTCCCAGCATTTT. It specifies CASSEIGREALSQHF.

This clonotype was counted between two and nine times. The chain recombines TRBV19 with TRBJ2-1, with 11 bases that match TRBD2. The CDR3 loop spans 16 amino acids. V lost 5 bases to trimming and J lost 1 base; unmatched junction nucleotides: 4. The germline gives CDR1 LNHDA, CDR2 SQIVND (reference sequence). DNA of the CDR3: TGTGCCAGTAGTGGCGGACTAGCGGGTTCCTACAATGAGCAGTTCTTC. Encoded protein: CASSGGLAGSYNEQFF.

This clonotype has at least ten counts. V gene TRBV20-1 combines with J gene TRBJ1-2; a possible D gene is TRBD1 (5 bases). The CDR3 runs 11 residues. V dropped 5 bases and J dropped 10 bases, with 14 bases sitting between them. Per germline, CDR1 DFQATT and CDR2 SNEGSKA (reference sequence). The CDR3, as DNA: TGCAGTGCTTCCAGGGCCCGTGACTACACCTTC. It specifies CSASRARDYTF.

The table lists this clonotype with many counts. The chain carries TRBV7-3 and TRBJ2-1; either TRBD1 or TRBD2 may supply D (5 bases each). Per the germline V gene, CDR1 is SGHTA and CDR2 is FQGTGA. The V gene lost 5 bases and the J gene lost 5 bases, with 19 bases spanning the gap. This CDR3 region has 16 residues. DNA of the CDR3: TGTGCCAGCAGCACCAACCGGGACGCCAGAGACAATGAGCAGTTCTTC. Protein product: CASSTNRDARDNEQFF.

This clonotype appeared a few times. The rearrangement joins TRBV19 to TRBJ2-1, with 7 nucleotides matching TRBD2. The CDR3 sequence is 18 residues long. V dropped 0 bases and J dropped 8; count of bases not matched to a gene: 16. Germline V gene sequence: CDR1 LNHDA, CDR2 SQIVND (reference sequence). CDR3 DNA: TGTGCCAGTAGTATAGAGCCTAGCGGTTACCAGGGAGGAGATGAGCAGTTCTTC. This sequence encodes CASSIEPSGYQGGDEQFF. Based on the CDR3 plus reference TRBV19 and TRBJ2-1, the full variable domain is DGGITQSPKYLFRKEGQNVTLSCEQNLNHDAMYWYRQDPGQGLRLIYYSQIVNDFQKGDIAEGYSVSREKKESFPLTVTSAQKNPTAFYLCASSIEPSGYQGGDEQFFGPGTRLTVL.

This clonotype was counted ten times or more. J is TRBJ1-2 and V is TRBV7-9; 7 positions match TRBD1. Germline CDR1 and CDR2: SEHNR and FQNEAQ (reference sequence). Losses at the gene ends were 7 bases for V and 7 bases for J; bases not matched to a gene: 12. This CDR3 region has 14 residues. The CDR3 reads CASNEKTGVGGYTF. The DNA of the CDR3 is TGTGCCAGCAACGAAAAAACAGGGGTTGGTGGCTACACCTTC.

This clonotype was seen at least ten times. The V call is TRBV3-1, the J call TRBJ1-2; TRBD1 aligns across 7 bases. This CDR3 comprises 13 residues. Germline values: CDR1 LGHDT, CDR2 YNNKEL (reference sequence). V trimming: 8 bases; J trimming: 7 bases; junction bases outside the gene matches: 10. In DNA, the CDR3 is TGTGCCAGCCAACCCACAGGGGTCGGTGGCTACACCTTC. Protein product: CASQPTGVGGYTF.

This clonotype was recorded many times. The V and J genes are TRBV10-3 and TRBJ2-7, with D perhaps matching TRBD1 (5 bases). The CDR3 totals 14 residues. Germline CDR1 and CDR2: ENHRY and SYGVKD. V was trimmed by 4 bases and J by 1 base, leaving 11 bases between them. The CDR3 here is CAISGTGRSYEQYF. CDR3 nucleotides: TGTGCCATCAGTGGTACAGGACGGTCCTACGAGCAGTACTTC.

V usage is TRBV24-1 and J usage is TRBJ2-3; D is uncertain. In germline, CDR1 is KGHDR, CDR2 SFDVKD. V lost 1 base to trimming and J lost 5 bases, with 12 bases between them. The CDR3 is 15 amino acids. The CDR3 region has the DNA TGTGCCACCAGTGATTTATGGGATAGTGGAGATACGCAGTATTTT. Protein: CATSDLWDSGDTQYF.

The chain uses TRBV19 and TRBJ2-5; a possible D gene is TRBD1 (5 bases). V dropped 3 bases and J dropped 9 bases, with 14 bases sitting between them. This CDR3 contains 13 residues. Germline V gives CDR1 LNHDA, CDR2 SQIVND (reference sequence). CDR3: CASSIKASRAQYF. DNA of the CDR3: TGTGCCAGTAGTATTAAGGCCTCCAGGGCCCAGTACTTC.